A selection of T cell receptor beta chains follows, all from one sample in a study of post-analysis software for immune sequencing data. Via MiXCR, TCRdb re-called the PCR reads, giving one row per CDR3 protein. Among about 770,000 distinct CDR3 sequences listed, around 42% were seen once. Sequences were obtained from blood. Every receptor here comes from a girl aged 10 to 17 with multiple sclerosis. CDR3s include the opening cysteine and the closing phenylalanine or tryptophan. D genes are given only for firm matches. For some rows the clone size is stated as once, few or many, or as a class when expanded; others skip it.

few | TRBJ2-1 | TRBV6-2/TRBV6-3 | NA | 12 | CASSQGTGYQFF | TGTGCCAGCAGCCAAGGGACGGGATACCAGTTCTTC
NA | TRBJ2-3 | TRBV28 | TRBD2 | 13 | CAILAGPTDTQYF | TGTGCCATCCTAGCGGGACCCACAGATACGCAGTATTTT
many | TRBJ2-7 | TRBV2 | NA | 10 | CASSDYEQYF | TGTGCCAGCAGCGATTACGAGCAGTACTTC
few | TRBJ2-7 | TRBV20-1 | TRBD2 | 13 | CSAQTSGRREQYF | TGCAGTGCTCAGACTAGCGGGAGACGCGAGCAGTACTTC
few | TRBJ2-5 | TRBV6-2/TRBV6-3 | TRBD2 | 15 | CASSYSVAGTETQYF | TGTGCCAGCAGTTACTCTGTAGCGGGGACGGAGACCCAGTACTTC
few | TRBJ2-7 | TRBV20-1 | NA | 16 | CSARDIVSGSSYEQYF | TGCAGTGCTAGAGACATCGTGAGCGGCAGCTCCTACGAGCAGTACTTC
many | TRBJ2-7 | TRBV12-5 | TRBD2 | 15 | CASGLGLAGSYEQYF | TGTGCTAGTGGTTTGGGACTAGCGGGGTCGTACGAGCAGTACTTC
few | TRBJ2-3 | TRBV6-6 | NA | 15 | CASSYFGEYTDTQYF | TGTGCCAGCAGTTACTTCGGGGAATATACAGATACGCAGTATTTT
many | TRBJ2-7 | TRBV6-5 | TRBD2 | 20 | CASSYSRRGTGLAGAYEQYF | TGTGCCAGCAGTTACTCGAGAAGGGGCACGGGACTAGCGGGAGCCTACGAGCAGTACTTC
NA | TRBJ2-5 | TRBV20-1 | NA | 14 | CSASPITSQETQYF | TGCAGTGCTAGCCCGATAACTAGTCAAGAGACCCAGTACTTC
NA | TRBJ1-2 | TRBV15 | NA | 11 | CATSSGVGYTF | TGTGCCACCAGCAGCGGGGTGGGCTACACCTTC
NA | TRBJ2-5 | TRBV13 | NA | 15 | CASSLWGHKEETQYF | TGTGCCAGCAGCTTATGGGGACACAAAGAAGAGACCCAGTACTTC
NA | TRBJ1-5 | TRBV2 | NA | 15 | CASSEALGRNHPQHF | TGTGCCAGCAGTGAAGCGCTGGGACGGAATCATCCCCAGCATTTT
NA | TRBJ2-5 | TRBV20-1 | NA | 10 | CSASHETQYF | TGCAGTGCTAGCCATGAGACCCAGTACTTC
few | TRBJ2-1 | TRBV5-6 | TRBD1 | 15 | CASSLDGTAGDEQFF | TGTGCCAGCAGCCTCGACGGGACAGCTGGGGATGAGCAGTTCTTC
NA | TRBJ2-7 | TRBV7-2 | NA | 15 | CASSSLALSSYEQYF | TGTGCCAGCAGCTCCCTAGCGCTTAGCTCCTACGAGCAGTACTTC
few | TRBJ2-1 | TRBV5-1 | TRBD2 | 18 | CASSPRGVSGEPYNEQFF | TGCGCCAGCAGCCCCCGGGGGGTTAGCGGGGAACCCTACAATGAGCAGTTCTTC
NA | TRBJ1-1 | TRBV29-1 | TRBD1 | 12 | CSSGQAGTEAFF | TGCAGCTCCGGACAGGCGGGGACTGAAGCTTTCTTT
once | TRBJ2-3 | TRBV20-1 | TRBD2 | 15 | CSASPPAGLTDTQYF | TGCAGTGCCAGTCCACCAGCGGGATTAACAGATACGCAGTATTTT
NA | TRBJ2-7 | TRBV20-1 | TRBD1 | 16 | CSARSLGGTGGTEQYF | TGCAGTGCTAGATCATTAGGGGGAACAGGGGGCACCGAGCAGTACTTC
few | TRBJ1-1 | TRBV6-1 | TRBD1 | 17 | CASRTFGQARMNTEAFF | TGTGCCAGCAGGACATTCGGACAGGCCCGCATGAACACTGAAGCTTTCTTT
NA | TRBJ2-2 | TRBV5-1 | TRBD2 | 15 | CASSSTSGKTGELFF | TGCGCCAGCAGCTCGACTAGCGGGAAGACCGGGGAGCTGTTTTTT
once | TRBJ2-5 | TRBV12-3/TRBV12-4 | NA | 16 | CASSYYSWVLGETQYF | TGTGCCAGCAGTTACTACAGCTGGGTTTTAGGAGAGACCCAGTACTTC
few | TRBJ2-1 | TRBV7-9 | NA | 11 | CASSRGRLQFF | TGTGCCAGCAGCCGCGGACGCCTGCAGTTCTTC
NA | TRBJ2-1 | TRBV20-1 | NA | 13 | CSARVGTQGEQFF | TGCAGTGCTAGAGTTGGGACTCAGGGTGAGCAGTTCTTC
NA | TRBJ2-3 | TRBV27 | TRBD2 | 15 | CASSKPGLAGDTQYF | TGTGCCAGCAGTAAACCGGGACTAGCGGGAGATACGCAGTATTTT
NA | TRBJ2-7 | TRBV4-3 | NA | 14 | CASSQNRVWDEQYF | TGCGCCAGCAGCCAAAATCGGGTCTGGGACGAGCAGTACTTC
NA | TRBJ2-5 | TRBV9 | NA | 13 | CASSPRGGVTQYF | TGTGCCAGCAGCCCCCGGGGCGGGGTGACCCAGTACTTC
few | TRBJ2-1 | TRBV9 | TRBD2 | 17 | CASSVEVTSGSQDEQFF | TGTGCCAGCAGCGTAGAGGTGACTAGCGGGAGTCAAGATGAGCAGTTCTTC
NA | TRBJ2-2 | TRBV15 | NA | 14 | CATSRDMVAGELFF | TGTGCCACCAGCAGAGATATGGTCGCCGGGGAGCTGTTTTTT
few | TRBJ1-1 | TRBV29-1 | NA | 15 | CSVGTRQAMNTEAFF | TGCAGCGTTGGGACCCGACAGGCTATGAACACTGAAGCTTTCTTT
NA | TRBJ1-4 | TRBV9 | NA | 13 | CASSVGPNEKLFF | TGTGCCAGCAGCGTAGGCCCGAATGAAAAACTGTTTTTT
NA | TRBJ1-6 | TRBV10-3 | TRBD1 | 18 | CAISESIGTGNHNSPLHF | TGTGCCATCAGTGAGTCGATCGGGACAGGGAATCATAATTCACCCCTCCACTTT
NA | TRBJ1-2 | TRBV10-3 | TRBD1 | 17 | CAISDPGQVGLNYGYTF | TGTGCCATCAGTGACCCGGGACAGGTGGGGTTGAACTATGGCTACACCTTC
NA | TRBJ1-2 | TRBV10-3 | TRBD1 | 16 | CASFTQGAISGRGYTF | TGTGCCTCTTTCACACAGGGGGCGATCTCCGGTAGAGGCTACACCTTC
NA | TRBJ2-7 | TRBV20-1 | NA | 14 | CSASRADSMGEQYF | TGCAGTGCCTCCCGCGCGGACTCTATGGGGGAGCAGTACTTC
NA | TRBJ1-2 | TRBV27 | NA | 15 | CASSPFWAQTYGYTF | TGTGCCAGCAGCCCCTTTTGGGCCCAGACCTATGGCTACACCTTC
NA | TRBJ1-2 | TRBV20-1 | TRBD1 | 15 | CSSWDRGGDNYGYTF | TGCAGTTCTTGGGACAGGGGAGGGGATAACTATGGCTACACCTTC
few | TRBJ2-7 | TRBV4-3 | TRBD2 | 14 | CASSQRAGAYGQYF | TGCGCCAGCAGCCAAAGGGCGGGAGCCTACGGGCAGTACTTC
NA | TRBJ2-7 | TRBV27 | TRBD2 | 14 | CASWEAGAGDEQYF | TGTGCCAGTTGGGAAGCGGGAGCCGGAGACGAGCAGTACTTC
few | TRBJ2-5 | TRBV12-3/TRBV12-4 | TRBD1 | 17 | CASSLARTGGVQETQYF | TGTGCCAGCAGTTTAGCGCGCACAGGGGGAGTTCAAGAGACCCAGTACTTC
few | TRBJ2-3 | TRBV10-3 | NA | 16 | CATISVGALGPDTQYF | TGTGCCACCATCAGCGTGGGGGCCTTAGGTCCAGATACGCAGTATTTT
few | TRBJ1-1 | TRBV29-1 | NA | 14 | CSVGLGGRNTEAFF | TGCAGCGTGGGACTCGGGGGGAGGAACACTGAAGCTTTCTTT
few | TRBJ2-3 | TRBV20-1 | TRBD2 | 18 | CSARGFASGGTSTDTQYF | TGCAGTGCTAGAGGTTTCGCTAGCGGAGGTACTAGCACAGATACGCAGTATTTT
NA | TRBJ2-1 | TRBV5-5 | NA | 15 | CASSPRDWPHNEQFF | TGTGCCAGCAGCCCCCGGGACTGGCCTCACAATGAGCAGTTCTTC
once | TRBJ1-2 | TRBV20-1 | NA | 14 | CSAREPGTNYGYTF | TGCAGTGCTAGAGAGCCTGGGACTAACTATGGCTACACCTTC
NA | TRBJ2-5 | TRBV6-5 | TRBD2 | 17 | CASSYGAGGGIQETQYF | TGTGCCAGCAGTTACGGGGCGGGCGGGGGGATCCAAGAGACCCAGTACTTC
NA | TRBJ2-7 | TRBV9 | NA | 16 | CASSVSMAESSYEQYF | TGTGCCAGCAGCGTATCGATGGCGGAGAGCTCCTACGAGCAGTACTTC
NA | TRBJ2-3 | TRBV29-1 | NA | 12 | CSVEGYVDTQYF | TGCAGCGTTGAGGGGTACGTCGATACACAGTATTTT